The clone carrying this T cell receptor (beta chain) was counted a single time. Its antigen is undetermined. CDR3 length: 13 amino acids. Germline V gives CDR1 DFQATT, CDR2 SNEGSKA (reference sequence). Germline trimming cut 4 bases from V and 8 bases from J; bases unmatched to any gene: 9. For the second PCR, which ran for 7 to 11 cycles, a sample-barcoded 5' primer and a J-beta primer mix were used. TCRdb reprocessed the 5' RACE reads via MiXCR and lists one record per CDR3 protein. The data show about 1.8 million distinct CDR3 sequences, roughly 50% seen once. Ten milliliters of peripheral blood were drawn from each donor into EDTA-treated tubes. This record comes from a study of blood T cells in healthy people across ages. Study results and limitations: Conclusively comparing naive with antigen-experienced cells was impossible with unsorted PBMCs.

Input material: blood. This receptor was identified in a woman in her 40s in good health. V usage is TRBV20-1 and J usage is TRBJ1-2, with 8 positions matching TRBD1. The CDR3 loop reads CSATDRGSRGYTF. The DNA for the CDR3 is TGCAGTGCTACAGACAGGGGATCGCGGGGCTACACCTTC.